This TCR beta chain was recorded in a study of PD-L1 blockade in urothelial cancer. The wider study: Prior regimens of chemotherapy numbered 0 to 3 per patient. After treatment start, blood was analyzed at 3 weeks (second dose) and at 6 weeks.

This clone was seen once. Time point reported: pretreatment peripheral blood. The table came from immunoSEQ multiplex PCR; TCRdb's copy has only in-frame clones and leaves some out. The repertoire holds 50,000 to 70,000 clones, with more than 80% as singletons. The clonotype was recovered from a man between 65 and 79 years old with urothelial cancer. The sample consisted of PBMCs, taken around atezolizumab (anti-PD-L1) treatment.

This CDR3 reads CSVQGAGAENYGYTF. For the CDR3, the DNA is TGCAGCGTTCAGGGCGCAGGGGCGGAGAACTATGGCTACACCTTC. The gene calls are TRBV29-1 and TRBJ1-2; TRBD1 is a possible D gene (6 bases). The CDR3 has 15 residues. The V gene lost 5 bases and the J gene lost 2 bases, with 18 bases spanning the gap. CDR1 is SQVTM, CDR2 ANQGSEA, per germline.